This T cell receptor (beta chain) was sequenced in a study of post-analysis software for immune sequencing data. Unique-molecular-identifier-tagged TCR beta cDNA libraries were used. TCRdb recomputed calls from the PCR reads with MiXCR, one row per CDR3 protein. The sample includes roughly 600,000 distinct CDR3 sequences, around 47% of them seen just once. Overall study results and limits: When patients were compared with controls, a handful of TRBV segments were more frequent, TRBV5-6, TRBV5-1 and TRBV20-1 among them.

This CDR3 region has 12 residues. V was clipped by 6 bases and J by 6 bases, with 9 bases between them. Per germline, CDR1 SNHLY and CDR2 FYNNEI. Remarks on this clonotype: Its cognate antigen is unknown.

This TCR was sampled from a girl aged 10-17 years with multiple sclerosis. Material for sequencing was blood. V gene TRBV2 combines with J gene TRBJ2-1; D is ambiguous. The DNA for the CDR3 is TGTGCCAGCAGGGCCGTGGGCAATGAGCAGTTCTTC. It yields the protein CASRAVGNEQFF. The full variable domain, in which reference TRBV2 and TRBJ2-1 provide the parts outside the CDR3, is EPEVTQTPSHQVTQMGQEVILRCVPISNHLYFYWYRQILGQKVEFLVSFYNNEISEKSEIFDDQFSVERPDGSNFTLKIRSTKLEDSAMYFCASRAVGNEQFFGPGTRLTVL.